The sequence of this TCR beta chain was determined in a study of Ad26.COV2.S vaccination and SARS-CoV-2 variants. There are 18 residues in the CDR3. Germline CDR1 LNHDA, CDR2 SQIVND (reference sequence). The ends lost 4 bases at V and 5 bases at J; junction bases unmatched: 9. Documented treatment: about 20 received Ad26.COV2.S at low or high dose, single or two shots; several received placebo; per-sample allocation not given. Samples were taken on day 63 after the first vaccine or placebo injection. The table came from immunoSEQ multiplex PCR; TCRdb's copy has only in-frame clones and leaves some out. The table lists about 350,000 clones, 88% of them singletons.

V is TRBV19 and J is TRBJ2-2; 14 bases are shared with TRBD2. This clonotype was sampled from a person between 18 and 65 years old who received the Ad26.COV2.S COVID-19 vaccine or a placebo. Sequences were derived from peripheral blood, sampled in a trial of Ad26.COV2.S vaccine versus placebo. CDR3 amino acids: CASSTQGLAGEDTGELFF. In DNA, the CDR3 is TGTGCCAGTAGTACCCAGGGACTAGCGGGAGAGGATACCGGGGAGCTGTTTTTT.